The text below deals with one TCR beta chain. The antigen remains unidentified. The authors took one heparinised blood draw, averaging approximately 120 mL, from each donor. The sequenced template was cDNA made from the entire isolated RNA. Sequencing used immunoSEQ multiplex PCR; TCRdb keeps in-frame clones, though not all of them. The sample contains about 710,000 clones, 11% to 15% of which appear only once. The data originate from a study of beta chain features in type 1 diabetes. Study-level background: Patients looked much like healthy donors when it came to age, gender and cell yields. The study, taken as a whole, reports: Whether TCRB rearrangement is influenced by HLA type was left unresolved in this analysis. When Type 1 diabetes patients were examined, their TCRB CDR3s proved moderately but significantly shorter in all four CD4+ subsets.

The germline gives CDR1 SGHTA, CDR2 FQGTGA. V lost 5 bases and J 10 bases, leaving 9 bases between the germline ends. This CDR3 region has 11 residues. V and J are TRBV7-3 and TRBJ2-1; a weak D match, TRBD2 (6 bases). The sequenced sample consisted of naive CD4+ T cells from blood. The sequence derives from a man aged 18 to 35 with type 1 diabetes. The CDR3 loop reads CASSPGGEQFF. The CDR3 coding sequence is TGTGCCAGCAGCCCCGGGGGAGAGCAGTTCTTC.